This T cell receptor beta chain was found in a study of Graves' ophthalmopathy and Graves' hyperthyroidism. V was cut by 4 bases and J by 2 bases, with 9 bases left in between. Germline V CDR1 and CDR2: MNHEY, SVGAGI. The CDR3 runs to 14 residues. TCR beta CDR3 regions were amplified from RNA transcripts. Second-round multiplex PCR followed a first-round RT-PCR using HTBI primers. TCRdb processed the multiplex PCR reads anew with MiXCR; each CDR3 protein has one entry. The sample yields nearly 400,000 distinct CDR3 sequences, 18% seen once. This clonotype was counted many times. The rearrangement joins TRBV6-5 to TRBJ1-5; no firm D call. The TCR sequence derives from a woman between 18 and 29 years old with Graves' ophthalmopathy. The sample consisted of peripheral blood. The CDR3: CASSSGRGNQPQHF. CDR3 DNA sequence: TGTGCCAGCAGTTCCGGACGGGGCAATCAGCCCCAGCATTTT.